This T cell receptor (beta chain) originates from a study of T cell responses to AZD1222 COVID-19 vaccine. Whole-study findings and limits: Spike regions recognized by vaccine-associated CD4 TCRs spanned the protein, led by 160-218 and 743-854. Following two doses of AZD1222, Spike-specific TCR breadth and depth rose. The number of AZD1222 recipients seropositive at baseline was only six.

Germline loops: CDR1 SGHTA, CDR2 FQGNSA. The J segment lost 7 bases and the V segment lost 6 bases, leaving 7 bases of the junction unmatched. The CDR3 runs 14 residues. The protocol was immunoSEQ multiplex PCR, while the TCRdb copy is restricted to in-frame clones and leaves out a portion. The sample records about 120,000 clones, just over 90% being singletons. A note on this clone: The antigen remains undetermined.

This receptor was taken from an adult who received the AZD1222 COVID-19 vaccine. The material sequenced was peripheral blood, taken 28 days after the second AZD1222 dose. J is TRBJ1-4 and V is TRBV7-2, with 8 positions matching TRBD1. The CDR3 sequence is CASSSPGTGEKLFF. The CDR3 coding sequence is TGTGCCAGCAGTTCCCCCGGGACAGGTGAAAAACTGTTTTTT.